This TCR beta chain was profiled in a study of blood T cell repertoires in COVID-19. Cohorts were determined from participant-reported clinical history. TCRdb's table, derived via immunoSEQ multiplex PCR, lists solely in-frame clones and lacks some. The table includes a few hundred thousand clones, more than 75% detected once. The clonotype comes from a man aged 25 to 45 with acute COVID-19. Sequencing was performed on PBMCs or T cells enriched from blood (not recorded which).

This chain's CDR3 is CASSGPLQGAKEKLFF. The CDR3 DNA sequence: TGTGCCAGCAGTGGACCCTTACAGGGGGCGAAAGAAAAACTGTTTTTT. The chain has TRBV6-1 and TRBJ1-4; 9 nucleotides agree with TRBD1. The CDR3 contains 16 residues. The V gene's germline CDR1 is MNHNS and CDR2 SASEGT. V lost 4 bases, J lost 8 bases, and 11 bases stayed unmatched.